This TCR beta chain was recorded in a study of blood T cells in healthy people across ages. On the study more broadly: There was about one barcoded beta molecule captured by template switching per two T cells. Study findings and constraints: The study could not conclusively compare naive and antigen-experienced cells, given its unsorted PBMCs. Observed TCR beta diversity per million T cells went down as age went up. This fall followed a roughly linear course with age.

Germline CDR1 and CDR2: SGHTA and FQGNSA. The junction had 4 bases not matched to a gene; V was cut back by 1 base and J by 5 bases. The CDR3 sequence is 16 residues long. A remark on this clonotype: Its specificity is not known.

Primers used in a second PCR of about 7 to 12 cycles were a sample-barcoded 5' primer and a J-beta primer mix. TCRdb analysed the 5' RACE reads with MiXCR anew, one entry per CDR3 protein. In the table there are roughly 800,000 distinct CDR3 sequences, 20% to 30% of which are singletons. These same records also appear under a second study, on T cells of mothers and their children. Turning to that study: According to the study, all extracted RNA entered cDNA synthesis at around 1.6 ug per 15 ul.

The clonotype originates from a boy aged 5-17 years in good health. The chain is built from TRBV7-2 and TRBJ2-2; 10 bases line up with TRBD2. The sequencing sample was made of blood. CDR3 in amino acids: CASSLVASGGTGELFF. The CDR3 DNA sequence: TGTGCCAGCAGCTTAGTAGCTAGCGGGGGTACCGGGGAGCTGTTTTTT.